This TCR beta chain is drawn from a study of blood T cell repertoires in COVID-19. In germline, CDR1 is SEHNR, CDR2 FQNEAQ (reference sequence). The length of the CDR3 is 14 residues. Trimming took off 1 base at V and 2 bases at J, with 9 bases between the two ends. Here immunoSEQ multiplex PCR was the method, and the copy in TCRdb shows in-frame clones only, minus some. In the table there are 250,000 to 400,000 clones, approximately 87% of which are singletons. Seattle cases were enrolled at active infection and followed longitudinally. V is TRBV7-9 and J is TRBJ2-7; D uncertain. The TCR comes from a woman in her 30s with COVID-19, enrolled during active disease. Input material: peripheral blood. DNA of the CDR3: TGTGCCAGCAGCTTAGGTCAGGTGACCTACGAGCAGTACTTC. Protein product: CASSLGQVTYEQYF.